The text below deals with one T cell receptor (beta chain). The antigen remains undetermined. These data originate in a study of T cells after yellow fever vaccination. TCRdb ran MiXCR on the 5' RACE reads and lists one entry per CDR3 protein. The top ten hold about 18% of the sample, which has some 420,000 distinct CDR3 sequences, approximately 19% seen once. Germline values: CDR1 DFQATT, CDR2 SNEGSKA (reference sequence). The CDR3 is made up of 14 amino acids. The V gene lost 0 bases and the J gene lost 2 bases, with 9 bases spanning the gap. The study's findings and limits: The CD4 compartment and the CD8 compartment contained a small share of clonotypes in common. Reappearance after the booster was seen for most primary-vaccination clones, at approximately 97% CD4 and 75% to 90% CD8.

The TCR sequence derives from a man between 18 and 29 years old who received the YFV17D yellow fever vaccine. Source: PBMCs, taken before the yellow fever booster vaccination. V usage is TRBV20-1 and J usage is TRBJ2-3; D unresolved. CDR3 sequence (DNA): TGCAGTGCTAGAGATCTTTTTGACACAGATACGCAGTATTTT. Its translation: CSARDLFDTDTQYF.